This entry lists 30 T cell receptor beta chains sequenced from one sample in a study of OX40 agonist ivuxolimab in advanced cancers. The repertoire was sequenced with immunoSEQ multiplex PCR; TCRdb's copy has only in-frame clones and lacks some. Among about 64,000 clones listed, 85% were seen once. This material consisted of CD4+ or CD8+ T cells sorted from blood, taken in a trial of the OX40 agonist ivuxolimab. The receptors here all came from an adult with an advanced solid tumor such as melanoma, head and neck, liver or kidney cancer.

The chain uses TRBV28 and TRBJ2-2; unclear D gene. This CDR3 has 15 residues. Trimming took off 5 bases at V and 0 bases at J, with 10 bases between the two ends. Germline-derived CDR1 and CDR2 are MDHEN and SYDVKM. The CDR3 coding sequence is TGTGCCAGCAGTGCCCGGACCCCGAACACCGGGGAGCTGTTTTTT. It encodes CASSARTPNTGELFF.

The rearrangement joins TRBV5-1 to TRBJ1-3; D is unclear. V was cut by 5 bases and J by 0 bases, with 9 bases left in between. The CDR3 runs 14 residues. Looked up from germline, CDR1 is SGHRS and CDR2 is YFSETQ. The CDR3 reads CASRSESSGNTIYF. In nucleotides, the CDR3 is TGCGCCAGCAGAAGCGAGAGCTCTGGAAACACCATATATTTT.

The J gene is TRBJ2-5, the V gene TRBV5-1; tentative D call: TRBD1 (5 bases). In germline, CDR1 is SGHRS, CDR2 YFSETQ. V shed 7 bases and J shed 5 bases, with 21 bases lying between them. The CDR3 is 15 amino acids. The CDR3 DNA follows: TGCGCCAGCGAAAGAGGATGGGGCCCAAAGGAGACCCAGTACTTC. This sequence encodes CASERGWGPKETQYF.

The CDR3: CASSQVDRENQPQHF. As DNA, the CDR3 is TGTGCCAGCAGCCAAGTGGACAGGGAAAATCAGCCCCAGCATTTT. V is TRBV4-2 and J is TRBJ1-5; 8 bases match TRBD1. J was trimmed by 4 bases and V by 1 base; bases with no gene match: 3. CDR1 is LGHNA, CDR2 YNFKEQ, per germline. CDR3 size: 15 residues.

J is TRBJ1-2 and V is TRBV6-6; unclear D gene. Germline CDR1 and CDR2: MNHNY and SVGAGI (reference sequence). V was trimmed by 4 bases and J by 4 bases, leaving 13 bases between them. The CDR3 contains 14 residues. CDR3 DNA: TGTGCCAGCAGTTCCGGAACGGGATTCTATGGCTACACCTTC. It translates to CASSSGTGFYGYTF.

The chain is built from TRBV5-1 and TRBJ2-5, with TRBD1 as a possible D gene (6 bases). This CDR3 region has 14 residues. The germline gives CDR1 SGHRS, CDR2 YFSETQ. The V and J ends lost 4 bases and 3 bases respectively, with 13 bases between them. In nucleotides, the CDR3 is TGCGCCAGCAGCCGGACAGCGACAAAAGAGACCCAGTACTTC. It encodes CASSRTATKETQYF.

This rearrangement joins TRBV18 to TRBJ2-7, with TRBD1 matching over 9 bases. Germline V gives CDR1 KGHSH, CDR2 LQKENI. This CDR3 has 13 amino acids. J gave up 5 bases and V 6 bases, and 5 bases lay outside the gene matches. CDR3 amino acids: CASSWDRAHEQYF. The CDR3 region has the DNA TGTGCCAGCTCGTGGGACAGGGCCCACGAGCAGTACTTC.

CDR3 bases: TGTGCCATCAGTGAGTCGGTGGACACTGAAGCTTTCTTT. Translating it yields CAISESVDTEAFF. This chain connects TRBV10-3 to TRBJ1-1; no clear D. Trimming removed 0 bases at V and 3 bases at J, with 5 bases between. The CDR3 consists of 13 residues. Germline V CDR1 and CDR2: ENHRY, SYGVKD.

The J gene is TRBJ2-1, the V gene TRBV5-4; no reliable D call. Germline V gene data show CDR1 as SGHNT and CDR2 as YYREEE (reference sequence). V lost 0 bases, J lost 0 bases, and 10 bases lay in between. The CDR3 sequence is 16 residues long. For the CDR3, the DNA is TGTGCCAGCAGCTTGGCTCTCTTCAGCTCCTACAATGAGCAGTTCTTC. Its translation is CASSLALFSSYNEQFF.

This clone was recorded only once. The rearrangement joins TRBV11-2 to TRBJ2-1; D may correspond to TRBD1 or TRBD2 (5 bases each). The V end lost 3 bases, the J end lost 2 bases, and 14 bases lay between the germline ends. Germline V lookup: CDR1 SGHAT, CDR2 FQNNGV. The CDR3 runs to 16 residues. CDR3: CASSFRGLGAYNEQFF. In DNA form, the CDR3 reads TGTGCCAGCAGCTTTAGAGGGCTAGGGGCCTACAATGAGCAGTTCTTC.

This chain joins TRBV5-1 and TRBJ2-7; D is unclear. CDR1 and CDR2 (germline): SGHRS, YFSETQ. V dropped 3 bases and J dropped 2 bases, with 15 bases sitting between them. The CDR3 is 15 residues long. The CDR3 DNA sequence: TGCGCCAGCAGCTCGGGTGGGTTCTCAACCTACGAGCAGTACTTC. It specifies CASSSGGFSTYEQYF. Drawing the rest from reference TRBV5-1 and TRBJ2-7, the complete variable domain is KAGVTQTPRYLIKTRGQQVTLSCSPISGHRSVSWYQQTPGQGLQFLFEYFSETQRNKGNFPGRFSGRQFSNSRSEMNVSTLELGDSALYLCASSSGGFSTYEQYFGPGTRLTVT.

The chain uses TRBV6-1 and TRBJ1-5; D remains ambiguous. The V gene lost 2 bases and the J gene lost 1 base, with 6 bases spanning the gap. CDR1 is MNHNS, CDR2 SASEGT, per germline. The CDR3 has 14 amino acids. CDR3 nucleotide sequence: TGTGCCAGCAGTGAACCCCTGAGCAATCAGCCCCAGCATTTT. This sequence encodes CASSEPLSNQPQHF.

V is TRBV5-1 and J is TRBJ2-7; D perhaps matches TRBD1 (5 bases). The CDR3 runs 13 residues. V dropped 5 bases and J dropped 0 bases, with 9 bases sitting between them. In germline, CDR1 is SGHRS, CDR2 YFSETQ. The CDR3 sequence: CASRPTVSYEQYF. CDR3 nucleotides: TGCGCCAGCAGACCGACAGTCTCCTACGAGCAGTACTTC.

The chain combines TRBV19 with TRBJ1-5; D is undetermined. The length of the CDR3 is 14 residues. CDR1 and CDR2 (germline): LNHDA, SQIVND (reference sequence). Trimming removed 3 bases at V and 5 bases at J, with 11 bases between. The DNA of the CDR3 is TGTGCCAGTAGTATCGAAGGAGAGCATCAGCCCCAGCATTTT. Protein product: CASSIEGEHQPQHF.

The chain carries TRBV28 and TRBJ2-3; 7 bases fit TRBD1. V trimming: 7 bases; J trimming: 0 bases; junction bases outside the gene matches: 7. Germline CDR1 is MDHEN and CDR2 is SYDVKM. The CDR3 extends over 15 amino acids. The CDR3 nucleotides read TGTGCCAGCACCTTAGGGGGCGGGAGCACAGATACGCAGTATTTT. As protein: CASTLGGGSTDTQYF. Complete variable domain (other parts from reference TRBV28 and TRBJ2-3): DVKVTQSSRYLVKRTGEKVFLECVQDMDHENMFWYRQDPGLGLRLIYFSYDVKMKEKGDIPEGYSVSREKKERFSLILESASTNQTSMYLCASTLGGGSTDTQYFGPGTRLTVL.

This clone was detected a few times. The CDR3 coding sequence is TGTGCCAGCAGCTTAATCGCCACTGAAGCTTTCTTT. Its protein is CASSLIATEAFF. This chain joins TRBV7-2 and TRBJ1-1; the D is unclear. Between the trimmed V and J ends, which lost 2 bases and 4 bases, there was a span of 5 bases. Germline lookup yields CDR1 SGHTA and CDR2 FQGNSA. There are 12 residues in the CDR3.

The sample holds a few counts of this clone. This rearrangement joins TRBV5-4 to TRBJ2-3, with TRBD2 matching 9 bases. With V trimmed by 4 bases and J by 1 base, 1 base remained unmatched. Germline assignment: CDR1 SGHNT and CDR2 YYREEE (reference sequence). The CDR3 is 14 amino acids. The chain's CDR3 is CASSRTSGTDTQYF. As DNA, the CDR3 is TGTGCCAGCAGCCGGACTAGCGGCACAGATACGCAGTATTTT.

The chain carries TRBV11-2 and TRBJ1-2; 7 bases fit TRBD1. This CDR3 region has 15 residues. V gave up 5 bases and J gave up 5 bases; unmatched junction bases: 11. Germline V CDR1 and CDR2: SGHAT, FQNNGV. The CDR3 is CASSLHGTAEYGYTF. In DNA, the CDR3 is TGTGCCAGCAGCCTTCACGGGACAGCCGAATATGGCTACACCTTC.

V usage is TRBV5-6 and J usage is TRBJ2-4; D not certain. V shed 6 bases and J shed 2 bases, with 18 bases lying between them. CDR1 SGHDT and CDR2 YYEEEE come from the germline V gene. CDR3 length: 16 residues. CDR3 sequence (DNA): TGTGCCAGCACCTCCCAGAAGTTGGATACCAAAAACATTCAGTACTTC. Its translation: CASTSQKLDTKNIQYF.

V usage is TRBV19 and J usage is TRBJ1-1; D may be TRBD1 (6 bases). Germline CDR1 is LNHDA and CDR2 is SQIVND (reference sequence). The CDR3 is 15 amino acids. V lost 4 bases, J lost 2 bases, and 14 bases lay in between. CDR3 in DNA: TGTGCCAGTAGTACTACGGGACATACCAACACTGAAGCTTTCTTT. Translation: CASSTTGHTNTEAFF.

This chain uses TRBV4-1 with TRBJ2-3, with D possibly being TRBD1 or TRBD2 (5 bases each). The CDR3 extends over 16 amino acids. CDR1 MGHRA and CDR2 YSYEKL come from the germline V gene. V lost 4 bases, J lost 0 bases, and 14 bases lay in between. The DNA for the CDR3 is TGCGCCAGCAGCCCGACCGGGACGCTAAGCACAGATACGCAGTATTTT. It encodes CASSPTGTLSTDTQYF.

CDR3: CASSYQSRLAGGPETQYF. The CDR3 DNA sequence: TGTGCCAGTAGTTACCAATCGAGACTAGCGGGGGGGCCGGAGACCCAGTACTTC. V is TRBV19 and J is TRBJ2-5; the match to TRBD2 covers 14 bases. The CDR3 sequence is 18 residues long. After removal of 5 bases from V and 5 bases from J, the junction contained 13 bases not matched to a gene. From germline, CDR1 is LNHDA and CDR2 SQIVND (reference sequence).

A single count supports this clone. The DNA for the CDR3 is TGTGCCAGCAGCTTAACTTTGGGAGAAGCTTTCTTT. Translated: CASSLTLGEAFF. The chain employs TRBV7-3 and TRBJ1-1; no definite D call. CDR1 is SGHTA and CDR2 is FQGTGA in the germline V gene. This CDR3 has 12 amino acids. Trimming removed 0 bases from V and 8 bases from J, with 7 bases in between.

The gene calls are TRBV18 and TRBJ1-5; TRBD1 is a possible D gene (6 bases). V was clipped by 3 bases and J by 7 bases, with 16 bases between them. The germline gives CDR1 KGHSH, CDR2 LQKENI. The CDR3 runs 15 residues. The CDR3 protein is CASSPTGGKGQPQHF. The CDR3 DNA is TGTGCCAGCTCACCGACCGGGGGCAAAGGGCAGCCCCAGCATTTT. The full variable domain, in which reference TRBV18 and TRBJ1-5 provide the parts outside the CDR3, is NAGVMQNPRHLVRRRGQEARLRCSPMKGHSHVYWYRQLPEEGLKFMVYLQKENIIDESGMPKERFSAEFPKEGPSILRIQQVVRGDSAAYFCASSPTGGKGQPQHFGDGTRLSIL.

J is TRBJ2-7 and V is TRBV10-3, with 8 positions matching TRBD1. This CDR3 is 14 amino acids long. Losses at the gene ends were 8 bases for V and 0 bases for J; bases not matched to a gene: 6. Germline V CDR1 and CDR2: ENHRY, SYGVKD. CDR3 nucleotide sequence: TGTGCCATCCGCGGGACAGGAAACTCCTACGAGCAGTACTTC. Protein: CAIRGTGNSYEQYF.

The chain is built from TRBV4-1 and TRBJ1-4, with 11 bases fitting TRBD1. The CDR3 contains 17 residues. Per germline, CDR1 MGHRA and CDR2 YSYEKL. V was pared by 2 bases and J by 8 bases, with 10 bases of the junction left unmatched. CDR3 in DNA: TGCGCCAGCAGCCAAACACTCCGGGACAGGGGGAACGAAAAACTGTTTTTT. Its translation is CASSQTLRDRGNEKLFF.

In its sample, this clone was seen once. The chain couples TRBV6-6 to TRBJ1-6, with 9 bases lining up with TRBD1. The V gene end was trimmed by 4 bases and the J gene end by 8 bases; junction bases not matched to a gene: 3. From germline, CDR1 is MNHNY and CDR2 SVGAGI (reference sequence). The CDR3 spans 14 residues. CDR3 in DNA: TGTGCCAGCAGTTTTGGGACAGGGTATTCACCCCTCCACTTT. It translates to CASSFGTGYSPLHF.

The chain has TRBV5-4 and TRBJ2-3; 8 bases match TRBD2. The V gene's germline CDR1 is SGHNT and CDR2 YYREEE (reference sequence). The CDR3 sequence is 17 residues long. V was clipped by 3 bases and J by 2 bases; unmatched bases: 11. The CDR3, as DNA: TGTGCCAGCAGCTCACGCGGGGGGCGGGGGGACACAGATACGCAGTATTTT. Translation: CASSSRGGRGDTDTQYF.

This chain links TRBV27 with TRBJ2-3; the D gene is possibly TRBD1 (6 bases). CDR1 is MNHEY, CDR2 SMNVEV, per germline (reference sequence). The ends were cut back, 5 bases at V and 6 bases at J, with 15 bases in the middle. CDR3 length: 14 amino acids. For the CDR3, the DNA is TGTGCCAGCAGTGTACCGGGACATTGGGATACGCAGTATTTT. Translation: CASSVPGHWDTQYF.

The chain is built from TRBV28 and TRBJ2-5; D gene uncertain. The ends were cut back, 10 bases at V and 1 base at J, with 10 bases in the middle. Germline-derived CDR1 and CDR2 are MDHEN and SYDVKM. The CDR3 consists of 12 residues. CDR3 DNA: TGTGCCACCCAGACTTTCCAAGAGACCCAGTACTTC. It specifies CATQTFQETQYF.